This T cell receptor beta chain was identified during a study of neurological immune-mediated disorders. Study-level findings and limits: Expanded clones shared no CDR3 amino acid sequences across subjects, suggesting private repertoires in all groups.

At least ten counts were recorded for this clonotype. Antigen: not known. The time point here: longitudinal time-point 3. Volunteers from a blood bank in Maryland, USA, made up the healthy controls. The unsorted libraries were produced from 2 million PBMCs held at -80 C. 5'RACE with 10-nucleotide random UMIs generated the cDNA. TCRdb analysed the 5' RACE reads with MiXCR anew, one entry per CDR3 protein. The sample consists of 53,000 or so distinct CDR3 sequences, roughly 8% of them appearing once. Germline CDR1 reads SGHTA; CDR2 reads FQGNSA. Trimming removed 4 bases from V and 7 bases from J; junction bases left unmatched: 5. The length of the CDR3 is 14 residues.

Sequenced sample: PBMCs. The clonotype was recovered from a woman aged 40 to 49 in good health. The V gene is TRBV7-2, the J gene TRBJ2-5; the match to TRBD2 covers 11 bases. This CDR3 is CASSSLAGGGTQYF. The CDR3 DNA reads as TGTGCCAGCAGCTCGCTAGCGGGAGGAGGGACCCAGTACTTC.